A single sample gave rise to the 19 T cell receptor beta chains below, sequenced in a study of T cell responses to AZD1222 COVID-19 vaccine. Using immunoSEQ multiplex PCR, the repertoire was profiled, and TCRdb retains in-frame clones only, with some absent. The table includes roughly 110,000 clones, around 92% detected once. The specimen comprised peripheral blood, sampled on day 0 of AZD1222 vaccination. All receptors derive from an adult in good health.

This clone was observed once. This sequence joins TRBV27 and TRBJ2-7; 9 bases fit TRBD1. CDR1 and CDR2 (germline): MNHEY, SMNVEV (reference sequence). Trimming cost V 3 bases and J 3 bases; bases outside gene matches: 9. CDR3 length: 16 amino acids. The CDR3 here is CASSFRVGTGLYEQYF. The CDR3 nucleotides read TGTGCCAGCAGTTTTCGAGTCGGGACAGGGCTCTACGAGCAGTACTTC.

The V call is TRBV5-1, the J call TRBJ2-7; 11 nucleotides align to TRBD2. Trimming took 6 bases from V and 6 from J; bases not matched to a gene: 8. Germline V gene data show CDR1 as SGHRS and CDR2 as YFSETQ. This CDR3 spans 14 amino acids. The CDR3 spells CASTAVTSGTEQYF. Here the CDR3 DNA reads TGCGCCAGCACCGCCGTGACTAGCGGGACCGAGCAGTACTTC.

The V and J genes are TRBV11-3 and TRBJ2-1; 12 positions match TRBD2. The J segment lost 9 bases and the V segment lost 3 bases, leaving 12 bases of the junction unmatched. CDR1 SGHNT and CDR2 YENEEA come from the germline V gene. This CDR3 contains 17 residues. The CDR3 nucleotides are TGTGCCAGCAGCTTCGTCCTCCTAGCGGGAGGGCCGGGTGAGCAGTTCTTC. Translation gives CASSFVLLAGGPGEQFF.

The chain carries TRBV6-5 and TRBJ1-1; 8 nucleotides match TRBD1. V trimming: 0 bases; J trimming: 1 base; junction bases outside the gene matches: 1. Per the germline V gene, CDR1 is MNHEY and CDR2 is SVGAGI. The CDR3 totals 15 residues. The CDR3 spells CASSYSTGANTEAFF. Written as DNA, the CDR3 is TGTGCCAGCAGTTACTCGACAGGGGCGAACACTGAAGCTTTCTTT.

This clone is a singleton in its sample. The chain links TRBV7-8 to TRBJ2-3, with 8 bases that match TRBD2. This CDR3 has 17 residues. J gave up 5 bases and V 2 bases, and 12 bases lay outside the gene matches. Per germline, CDR1 SGHVS and CDR2 FQNEAQ. The CDR3 DNA reads as TGTGCCAGCAGCTTACTGCCAGGGCTAGCGGGCGGAGATACGCAGTATTTT. This translates into CASSLLPGLAGGDTQYF.

The chain has TRBV7-2 and TRBJ1-6; D might be TRBD1 (6 bases). The CDR3 contains 15 residues. The V end was cut by 5 bases, the J end by 6 bases, with 14 bases between. Germline V gene sequence: CDR1 SGHTA, CDR2 FQGNSA. In DNA form, the CDR3 reads TGTGCCAGCAGCCAAAACAGGGATTCTAATTCACCCCTCCACTTT. This codes for CASSQNRDSNSPLHF.

The V gene is TRBV5-6, the J gene TRBJ2-1; 12 nucleotides align to TRBD2. Trimming at V came to 3 bases and at J to 5 bases, leaving 12 bases not matched to a gene. The CDR3 extends over 18 amino acids. Germline V gives CDR1 SGHDT, CDR2 YYEEEE. The CDR3 DNA is TGTGCCAGCAGCTCGCTGACGACGACTAGCGGGAGAAACAATGAGCAGTTCTTC. This sequence encodes CASSSLTTTSGRNNEQFF. The whole variable domain, remainder taken from reference TRBV5-6 and TRBJ2-1, is DAGVTQSPTHLIKTRGQQVTLRCSPKSGHDTVSWYQQALGQGPQFIFQYYEEEERQRGNFPDRFSGHQFPNYSSELNVNALLLGDSALYLCASSSLTTTSGRNNEQFFGPGTRLTVL.

The V gene is TRBV4-3, the J gene TRBJ1-2, with D maybe TRBD1 (5 bases). Germline V lookup: CDR1 LGHNA, CDR2 YSLEER. CDR3 size: 16 residues. Trimming took 5 bases from V and 3 from J, leaving 19 bases between them. In DNA, the CDR3 is TGCGCCAGCAGCTCCGGGACTCCAGGGTTTTACTATGGCTACACCTTC. Its protein is CASSSGTPGFYYGYTF.

The chain is built from TRBV5-4 and TRBJ2-4; TRBD1 aligns across 8 bases. From germline, CDR1 is SGHNT and CDR2 YYREEE (reference sequence). V was clipped by 3 bases and J by 1 base; unmatched bases: 9. This CDR3 region has 17 residues. CDR3 nucleotides: TGTGCCAGCAGCTCGGTACAGGGGGGTTTTGCCAAAAACATTCAGTACTTC. The encoded protein is CASSSVQGGFAKNIQYF.

This rearrangement joins TRBV10-3 to TRBJ1-5, with a weak D call TRBD1 (5 bases). CDR3 length: 15 amino acids. The germline gives CDR1 ENHRY, CDR2 SYGVKD. Trimming removed 0 bases at V and 0 bases at J, with 6 bases between. The CDR3 spells CAISESGDSNQPQHF. In nucleotides, the CDR3 is TGTGCCATCAGTGAGTCAGGGGATAGCAATCAGCCCCAGCATTTT.

This chain uses TRBV5-1 with TRBJ2-5; D not resolved. Trimming took 0 bases from V and 2 from J, leaving 5 bases between them. This CDR3 has 13 amino acids. From germline, CDR1 is SGHRS and CDR2 YFSETQ. CDR3 nucleotides: TGCGCCAGCAGCTTGGTACAGCAAGAGACCCAGTACTTC. It specifies CASSLVQQETQYF.

The CDR3 reads CASSLQAPNNSPLHF. CDR3 DNA: TGTGCCAGCAGTTTACAGGCCCCGAATAATTCACCCCTCCACTTT. The V call is TRBV28, the J call TRBJ1-6, with D unresolved. There are 15 residues in the CDR3. Trimming pared 2 bases from V and 5 bases from J, leaving 10 bases between. Germline CDR1 is MDHEN and CDR2 is SYDVKM.

This sequence joins TRBV28 and TRBJ2-5, with D uncertain. Deletions cut 4 bases from V and 5 bases from J, with 17 bases between. Germline V gene sequence: CDR1 MDHEN, CDR2 SYDVKM. The CDR3 totals 15 residues. Written as DNA, the CDR3 is TGTGCCAGCAGTTCGACCTCGGGTCGGCGGGAGACCCAGTACTTC. Translation gives CASSSTSGRRETQYF.

The chain joins TRBV12-3 or TRBV12-4 to TRBJ1-1; the match to TRBD1 covers 8 bases. J was trimmed by 9 bases and V by 8 bases; bases with no gene match: 5. The CDR3 is made up of 11 amino acids. CDR3 coding DNA: TGTGCCAGCGGTTGGACAGGGCAAGCTTTCTTT. Residues: CASGWTGQAFF.

The V and J genes are TRBV5-4 and TRBJ1-2; maybe TRBD1 (6 bases). Germline CDR1 is SGHNT and CDR2 is YYREEE (reference sequence). The CDR3 loop spans 13 amino acids. Trimming removed 4 bases at V and 2 bases at J, with 9 bases between. The CDR3 loop is CASSADRNYGYTF. CDR3 nucleotide sequence: TGTGCCAGCAGCGCTGACAGGAACTATGGCTACACCTTC.

The chain has TRBV29-1 and TRBJ1-2; D is unresolved. This CDR3 has 13 amino acids. In germline, CDR1 is SQVTM, CDR2 ANQGSEA. V was clipped by 6 bases and J by 8 bases, with 19 bases between them. This chain's CDR3 is CSVSGHPGGGYTF. The CDR3 region has the DNA TGCAGCGTGTCGGGTCACCCCGGCGGAGGCTACACCTTC.

The chain joins TRBV18 to TRBJ1-5; 11 bases are shared with TRBD1. CDR1 and CDR2 (germline): KGHSH, LQKENI. Unmatched junction bases numbered 3, after V lost 3 bases and J lost 5 bases. CDR3 length equals 15 residues. CDR3 nucleotide sequence: TGTGCCAGCTCACCGGGGACAGGGGGTGATCAGCCCCAGCATTTT. Translation gives CASSPGTGGDQPQHF. The full variable domain, rest sourced from reference TRBV18 and TRBJ1-5, is NAGVMQNPRHLVRRRGQEARLRCSPMKGHSHVYWYRQLPEEGLKFMVYLQKENIIDESGMPKERFSAEFPKEGPSILRIQQVVRGDSAAYFCASSPGTGGDQPQHFGDGTRLSIL.

The J gene is TRBJ2-1, the V gene TRBV7-2, with D perhaps TRBD2 (6 bases). The CDR3 has 16 amino acids. Trimming removed 4 bases from V and 6 bases from J, with 19 bases in between. Germline V lookup: CDR1 SGHTA, CDR2 FQGNSA. CDR3 in DNA: TGTGCCAGCAGCTACTCGGGGGACCCCGCGCGCAATGAGCAGTTCTTC. This sequence encodes CASSYSGDPARNEQFF. The whole variable domain, remainder taken from reference TRBV7-2 and TRBJ2-1, is GAGVSQSPSNKVTEKGKDVELRCDPISGHTALYWYRQSLGQGLEFLIYFQGNSAPDKSGLPSDRFSAERTGGSVSTLTIQRTQQEDSAVYLCASSYSGDPARNEQFFGPGTRLTVL.

The rearrangement joins TRBV6-2 or TRBV6-3 to TRBJ1-2; no reliable D call. Germline CDR1 reads MNHEY; CDR2 reads SVGEGT. The length of the CDR3 is 13 residues. Deletions cut 6 bases from V and 3 bases from J, with 11 bases between. The CDR3 DNA reads TGTGCCAGCAGCGCCGAAATCTACTATGGCTACACCTTC. As protein: CASSAEIYYGYTF.